These 32 T cell receptor beta chains were all obtained from the same sample, sequenced in a study of T cells in Graves' hyperthyroidism and ophthalmopathy. Amplification of TCR beta CDR3 regions was performed using RNA transcripts as template. HTBI primers drove first-round RT-PCR of the TCR CDR3. TCRdb itself ran the multiplex PCR reads through MiXCR, one entry per CDR3 protein. Of over 350,000 distinct CDR3 sequences in the sample, around 15% are singletons; the top ten hold 28%. Sequenced: blood. Receptors originate from a man aged 45-60 years with Graves' ophthalmopathy.

This clonotype came up many times. The chain combines TRBV12-3 or TRBV12-4 with TRBJ1-1, with D perhaps TRBD1 (6 bases). V lost 3 bases, J lost 6 bases, and 14 bases lay in between. The CDR3 length is 14 residues. DNA of the CDR3: TGTGCCAGCAGTTTTGGGGGCGCGGGAGCTGAAGCTTTCTTT. Amino acids: CASSFGGAGAEAFF.

This clonotype was recorded many times. The chain has TRBV5-1 and TRBJ1-1; D remains unclear. The CDR3 consists of 17 residues. V was cut by 0 bases and J by 0 bases, with 15 bases left in between. Germline CDR1 is SGHRS and CDR2 is YFSETQ. The CDR3 DNA reads as TGCGCCAGCAGCTTGGAAAGAGGACGTCGCATGAACACTGAAGCTTTCTTT. This sequence encodes CASSLERGRRMNTEAFF.

This clonotype showed up many times. The chain employs TRBV5-1 and TRBJ2-4; 10 bases fit TRBD1. Germline trimming cut 0 bases from V and 6 bases from J; bases unmatched to any gene: 6. Germline V gene sequence: CDR1 SGHRS, CDR2 YFSETQ. This CDR3 spans 16 amino acids. The CDR3 coding sequence is TGCGCCAGCAGCTTGGATGTGGGACAGGGGTTAAACATTCAGTACTTC. It encodes CASSLDVGQGLNIQYF. Full variable domain (remainder filled in from reference TRBV5-1 and TRBJ2-4): KAGVTQTPRYLIKTRGQQVTLSCSPISGHRSVSWYQQTPGQGLQFLFEYFSETQRNKGNFPGRFSGRQFSNSRSEMNVSTLELGDSALYLCASSLDVGQGLNIQYFGAGTRLSVL.

The chain couples TRBV9 to TRBJ2-1; possibly TRBD1 for D (6 bases). The V gene's germline CDR1 is SGDLS and CDR2 YYNGEE. CDR3 size: 15 residues. The V end was cut by 3 bases, the J end by 1 base, with 11 bases between. CDR3 sequence reads: CASSATGESYNEQFF. For the CDR3, the DNA is TGTGCCAGCAGCGCGACAGGCGAATCCTACAATGAGCAGTTCTTC.

This clonotype appeared many times. The chain is built from TRBV15 and TRBJ2-1, with D perhaps matching TRBD1 (7 bases). Trimming removed 0 bases from V and 4 bases from J, with 16 bases in between. Looked up from germline, CDR1 is LNHNV and CDR2 is YYDKDF (reference sequence). The CDR3 runs 17 residues. DNA for the CDR3: TGTGCCACCAGCAGAGATGGGGGGACAGACGGGTACAATGAGCAGTTCTTC. Amino acids: CATSRDGGTDGYNEQFF.

CDR3 protein: CASSYSRVNGEQYF. The CDR3 DNA follows: TGTGCCAGCAGTTACTCGAGAGTGAATGGCGAGCAGTACTTC. The chain joins TRBV6-5 to TRBJ2-7; the D is unclear. From germline, CDR1 is MNHEY and CDR2 SVGAGI. V was cut by 0 bases and J by 6 bases, with 12 bases left in between. This CDR3 region has 14 residues.

This clonotype was recorded at least ten times. The CDR3 here is CSVMGQWNEQFF. The CDR3 coding sequence is TGCAGCGTTATGGGACAATGGAATGAGCAGTTCTTC. The V gene is TRBV29-1, the J gene TRBJ2-1, with TRBD1 as a possible D gene (6 bases). The CDR3 extends over 12 amino acids. Per the germline V gene, CDR1 is SQVTM and CDR2 is ANQGSEA. The V gene lost 5 bases and the J gene lost 7 bases, with 12 bases spanning the gap.

This clonotype was recorded a few times. The rearrangement uses TRBV20-1 and TRBJ1-5, with 7 bases that match TRBD1. Germline loops: CDR1 DFQATT, CDR2 SNEGSKA (reference sequence). The CDR3 length is 15 residues. V shed 1 base and J 9 bases; nucleotides not matched to a gene: 12. CDR3 coding DNA: TGCAGTGCTAGAGGGGGACAGCTAGCCCGATCGCCCCAGCATTTT. It specifies CSARGGQLARSPQHF.

This clonotype was detected ten times or more. The chain is built from TRBV28 and TRBJ2-3, with D tentatively TRBD2 (6 bases). Germline assignment: CDR1 MDHEN and CDR2 SYDVKM. This CDR3 has 16 residues. Trimming left V 6 bases short and J 0 bases short, with 16 bases between. In nucleotides, the CDR3 is TGTGCCAGCAGAAACCGGGCGGGGCCCAGCACAGATACGCAGTATTTT. Translating it yields CASRNRAGPSTDTQYF. The full variable domain, its missing parts supplied by reference TRBV28 and TRBJ2-3, is DVKVTQSSRYLVKRTGEKVFLECVQDMDHENMFWYRQDPGLGLRLIYFSYDVKMKEKGDIPEGYSVSREKKERFSLILESASTNQTSMYLCASRNRAGPSTDTQYFGPGTRLTVL.

The gene calls are TRBV5-1 and TRBJ2-2; possible D gene TRBD2, 5 bases. V was pared by 4 bases and J by 6 bases, with 19 bases between. Germline values: CDR1 SGHRS, CDR2 YFSETQ. The CDR3 spans 16 residues. CDR3 nucleotides: TGCGCCAGCAGCCCTCAGCCTAGAGGGAGCCCCGGGGAGCTGTTTTTT. It specifies CASSPQPRGSPGELFF.

The V gene is TRBV29-1, the J gene TRBJ1-6; 7 bases match TRBD1. CDR3 size: 14 residues. Germline trimming cut 6 bases from V and 6 bases from J; bases unmatched to any gene: 8. Germline V CDR1 and CDR2: SQVTM, ANQGSEA. The CDR3 spells CSVPSGQVNSPLHF. Here the CDR3 DNA reads TGCAGCGTCCCCAGCGGACAGGTTAATTCACCCCTCCACTTT.

In this sample, this clonotype turned up many times. The gene calls are TRBV6-1 and TRBJ2-5; 9 positions agree with TRBD1. Losses at the gene ends were 2 bases for V and 1 base for J; bases not matched to a gene: 8. The CDR3 has 17 residues. Germline assignment: CDR1 MNHNS and CDR2 SASEGT. CDR3 DNA: TGTGCCAGCAGTGAAAGGACAGGGGCAAACTCCCAAGAGACCCAGTACTTC. Protein sequence: CASSERTGANSQETQYF.

This chain joins TRBV20-1 and TRBJ1-2; TRBD1 might be the D (6 bases). CDR3 size: 16 residues. CDR1 and CDR2 from the germline V gene are DFQATT and SNEGSKA (reference sequence). With 3 bases removed from V and 8 bases from J, the gap between germline ends came to 25 bases. In DNA form, the CDR3 reads TGCAGTGCTAGTTCCCGGACAGCCGGGGAGGTCGGGGGCTACACCTTC. Translating gives CSASSRTAGEVGGYTF.

This clonotype was seen many times. The chain joins TRBV7-3 to TRBJ2-7; 10 bases are shared with TRBD2. In germline, CDR1 is SGHTA, CDR2 FQGTGA. CDR3 length: 15 amino acids. V was clipped by 5 bases and J by 2 bases; unmatched bases: 6. The CDR3 region is CASSIGTSETYEQYF. In nucleotides, the CDR3 is TGTGCCAGCAGCATCGGGACTAGCGAAACCTACGAGCAGTACTTC.

This clonotype was detected ten times or more. V usage is TRBV6-6 and J usage is TRBJ1-4; 7 bases fit TRBD1. The CDR3 covers 19 residues. V dropped 0 bases and J dropped 0; count of bases not matched to a gene: 10. CDR1 MNHNY and CDR2 SVGAGI come from the germline V gene (reference sequence). The CDR3 loop reads CASSYSSGQVISTNEKLFF. The CDR3 DNA reads TGTGCCAGCAGTTACTCTTCCGGACAGGTGATCTCAACTAATGAAAAACTGTTTTTT.

This clonotype has ten or more counts. This chain links TRBV7-8 with TRBJ2-2; D could derive from TRBD1 or TRBD2 (6 bases each). V lost 4 bases to trimming and J lost 0 bases, with 12 bases between them. This CDR3 region has 16 residues. Germline V lookup: CDR1 SGHVS, CDR2 FQNEAQ. The CDR3 reads CASSSSGASNTGELFF. CDR3 nucleotides: TGTGCCAGCAGCTCGTCGGGGGCCTCGAACACCGGGGAGCTGTTTTTT.

At least ten counts were recorded for this clonotype. The V and J genes are TRBV3-1 and TRBJ2-1, with a possible D match to TRBD2 (5 bases). This CDR3 has 14 residues. V was shortened by 5 bases and J by 4 bases, with 12 bases between the two germline ends. Germline CDR1 LGHDT, CDR2 YNNKEL (reference sequence). The CDR3 sequence: CASSVPGKYNEQFF. The CDR3 coding sequence is TGTGCCAGCAGCGTCCCGGGAAAATACAATGAGCAGTTCTTC.

The chain joins TRBV12-3 or TRBV12-4 to TRBJ2-2; no reliable D call. The CDR3 loop spans 13 amino acids. V gave up 3 bases and J gave up 6 bases, with 8 bases separating them. DNA for the CDR3: TGTGCCAGCAGTTTTTTAGAGGCCGGGGAGCTGTTTTTT. Amino acids: CASSFLEAGELFF.

As regards this clonotype: One end of the junction does not line up with germline, which may come from a read error. The chain employs TRBV7-9 and TRBJ1-5, with 9 bases lining up with TRBD1. This CDR3 has 15 residues. Germline-derived CDR1 and CDR2 are SEHNR and FQNEAQ (reference sequence). Here the CDR3 reads CVSSLGQGSNQPQHF. CDR3 DNA: TGTGTCAGCAGCTTAGGACAGGGGAGCAATCAGCCCCAGCATTTT.

This clonotype was seen many times. V usage is TRBV30 and J usage is TRBJ2-5; 11 bases match TRBD2. The CDR3 is 15 amino acids. Germline V gene data show CDR1 as GTSNPN and CDR2 as SVGIG (reference sequence). The trim removed 0 bases at V and 4 bases at J, leaving 4 bases unmatched. CDR3 coding DNA: TGTGCCTGGAGTGTGCTAGCGGGAGGAGGAGAGACCCAGTACTTC. Translated: CAWSVLAGGGETQYF.

This clonotype appeared many times. The chain has TRBV20-1 and TRBJ2-1, with unresolved D. Germline CDR1 reads DFQATT; CDR2 reads SNEGSKA (reference sequence). The CDR3 is made up of 14 amino acids. V gave up 3 bases and J gave up 6 bases, with 15 bases separating them. The CDR3 nucleotides are TGCAGTGCTAGGGTCCCCTTGAGCATCAATGAGCAGTTCTTC. It yields the protein CSARVPLSINEQFF.

Notes on this clonotype: Because it lacks the conserved phenylalanine or tryptophan at the end, this CDR3 is likely a read error. V and J are TRBV28 and TRBJ1-6; D unclear. This CDR3 region has 14 residues. Trimming stripped 4 bases from V and 7 bases from J, with 11 bases between. CDR1 is MDHEN, CDR2 SYDVKM, per germline. The CDR3 loop reads CASSSYLANSPLHC. Here the CDR3 DNA reads TGTGCCAGCAGTTCGTACTTAGCCAATTCACCCCTCCACTGT.

This clonotype was recorded a few times. The chain employs TRBV3-1 and TRBJ2-6; D unclear. This CDR3 is 15 amino acids long. CDR1 is LGHDT, CDR2 YNNKEL, per germline (reference sequence). Trimming left V 2 bases short and J 0 bases short, with 5 bases between. CDR3 nucleotides: TGTGCCAGCAGCCAAAGGAGCTCTGGGGCCAACGTCCTGACTTTC. This translates into CASSQRSSGANVLTF.

This clonotype came up many times. CDR3 region: CAWSVLARIHEQYF. Written as DNA, the CDR3 is TGTGCCTGGAGTGTACTAGCGAGAATACACGAGCAGTACTTC. The J gene is TRBJ2-7, the V gene TRBV30, with 7 bases lining up with TRBD2. V was clipped by 0 bases and J by 5 bases; unmatched bases: 7. Germline V gene data show CDR1 as GTSNPN and CDR2 as SVGIG (reference sequence). The CDR3 has 14 amino acids.

The genes are TRBV6-1 and TRBJ1-1; perhaps TRBD1 as D (5 bases). Germline V gene sequence: CDR1 MNHNS, CDR2 SASEGT. The V end was cut by 11 bases, the J end by 1 base, with 8 bases between. CDR3 length equals 11 residues. Written as DNA, the CDR3 is TGTGCCCCCGGGGGGAACACTGAAGCTTTCTTT. Translated: CAPGGNTEAFF.

This clonotype was seen a few times. This chain uses TRBV19 with TRBJ2-1, with 9 bases aligning to TRBD2. The germline V gene encodes CDR1 LNHDA and CDR2 SQIVND (reference sequence). The length of the CDR3 is 14 residues. The junction had 9 bases not matched to a gene; V was cut back by 9 bases and J by 6 bases. As DNA, the CDR3 is TGTGCCAGCCATAACATAGCGGGAGTCAATGAGCAGTTCTTC. This translates into CASHNIAGVNEQFF. Combining the CDR3 with reference TRBV19 and TRBJ2-1 gives the whole variable domain DGGITQSPKYLFRKEGQNVTLSCEQNLNHDAMYWYRQDPGQGLRLIYYSQIVNDFQKGDIAEGYSVSREKKESFPLTVTSAQKNPTAFYLCASHNIAGVNEQFFGPGTRLTVL.

This clonotype was observed at least ten times. The gene calls are TRBV5-1 and TRBJ2-5; TRBD2 matches at 15 bases. CDR3 length: 16 amino acids. After removal of 2 bases from V and 10 bases from J, the junction contained 9 bases not matched to a gene. Germline CDR1 is SGHRS and CDR2 is YFSETQ. For the CDR3, the DNA is TGCGCCAGCAGCTTCTGGACTAGCGGGAGGGCCTCAGTCCAGTACTTC. Translating it yields CASSFWTSGRASVQYF.

This clonotype was recorded at least ten times. The chain couples TRBV9 to TRBJ2-2, with unresolved D. V was clipped by 0 bases and J by 8 bases, with 11 bases between them. The CDR3 has 14 amino acids. Germline V gene lookup returns CDR1 SGDLS and CDR2 YYNGEE. The CDR3 is CASSVEPSRGELFF. CDR3 DNA: TGTGCCAGCAGCGTAGAACCGTCCAGGGGGGAGCTGTTTTTT.

The chain combines TRBV27 with TRBJ2-1; 7 nucleotides line up with TRBD1. The length of the CDR3 is 16 residues. V gave up 0 bases and J gave up 5 bases; unmatched junction bases: 7. CDR1 is MNHEY, CDR2 SMNVEV, per germline (reference sequence). Here the CDR3 reads CASSLSRQGRNNEQFF. The CDR3 region has the DNA TGTGCCAGCAGTTTATCCCGACAGGGTCGCAACAATGAGCAGTTCTTC.

This clonotype was seen a few times. This chain uses TRBV20-1 with TRBJ1-5; D ambiguous. The CDR3 contains 16 residues. The ends were cut back, 7 bases at V and 3 bases at J, with 22 bases in the middle. From germline, CDR1 is DFQATT and CDR2 SNEGSKA (reference sequence). The chain's CDR3 is CSVSVPAARNNQPQHF. The CDR3 DNA reads TGCAGTGTTAGCGTTCCGGCAGCAAGAAACAATCAGCCCCAGCATTTT.

The chain combines TRBV6-1 with TRBJ2-7; TRBD1 matches at 7 bases. This CDR3 is built from 14 residues. The germline CDR1 and CDR2 sequences are MNHNS and SASEGT. The trim removed 3 bases at V and 4 bases at J, leaving 6 bases unmatched. This chain's CDR3 is CASSESDRVYEQYF. The CDR3 coding sequence is TGTGCCAGCAGTGAGTCCGACAGGGTTTACGAGCAGTACTTC.

The J gene is TRBJ2-1, the V gene TRBV5-6; 13 bases align to TRBD2. The junction had 8 bases not matched to a gene; V was cut back by 3 bases and J by 2 bases. The CDR3 is 18 residues long. Germline CDR1 is SGHDT and CDR2 is YYEEEE. The CDR3 is CASSSWTSGRRAYNEQFF. As DNA, the CDR3 is TGTGCCAGCAGCTCCTGGACTAGCGGGAGAAGGGCCTACAATGAGCAGTTCTTC.